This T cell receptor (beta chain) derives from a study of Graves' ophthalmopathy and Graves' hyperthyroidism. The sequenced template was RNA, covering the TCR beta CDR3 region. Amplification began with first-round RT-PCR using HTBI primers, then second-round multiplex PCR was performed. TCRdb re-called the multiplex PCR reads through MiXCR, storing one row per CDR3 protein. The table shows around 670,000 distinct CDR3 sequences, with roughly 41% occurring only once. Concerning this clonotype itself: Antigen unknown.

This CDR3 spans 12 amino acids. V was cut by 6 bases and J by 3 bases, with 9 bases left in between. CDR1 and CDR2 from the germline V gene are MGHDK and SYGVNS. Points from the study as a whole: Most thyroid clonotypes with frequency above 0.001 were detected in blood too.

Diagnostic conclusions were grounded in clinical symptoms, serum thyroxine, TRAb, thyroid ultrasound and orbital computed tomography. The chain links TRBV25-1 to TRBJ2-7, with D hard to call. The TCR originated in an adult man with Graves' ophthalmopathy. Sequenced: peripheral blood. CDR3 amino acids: CASRMYGYEQYF. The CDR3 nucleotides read TGTGCCAGCAGGATGTATGGCTACGAGCAGTACTTC.